A selection of T cell receptor beta chains follows, all from one sample in a study of cytomegalovirus exposure and HLA in healthy donors. The table came from immunoSEQ multiplex PCR; TCRdb's copy has only in-frame clones and leaves some out. Altogether 200,000 or so clones are present, over 65% being singletons, with the ten largest covering approximately 7%. The sequencing sample was made of PBMCs. The receptors here all came from a man aged 18-30 years in good health and CMV-seropositive. The CDR3 runs from the conserved cysteine through the conserved F or W. Fields, in order: D gene, clone size, V gene, J gene, CDR3 DNA, CDR3 protein. D genes are given only for firm matches. Clone size is shown for a subset of rows, as once, few, many or a class of expanded clone.

TRBD2,NA,TRBV5-1,TRBJ2-7,TGCGCCAGCAGCCCGGGTTCGGGACTAGCTATTGACGAGCAGTACTTC,CASSPGSGLAIDEQYF
NA,NA,TRBV25-1,TRBJ1-2,TGTGCCAGCAGTCAGAAATATGGCTACACCTTC,CASSQKYGYTF
TRBD1,once,TRBV5-1,TRBJ2-7,TGCGCCAGCAGCTTGGGAACAGGGGTAGGCGACGAGCAGTACTTC,CASSLGTGVGDEQYF
TRBD1,NA,TRBV30,TRBJ2-1,TGTGCCTGGAGCGCAAGGACAGGGGGGTGGAATGAGCAGTTCTTC,CAWSARTGGWNEQFF
NA,NA,TRBV5-1,TRBJ2-1,TGCGCCAGCAGCTCACGCGGGGATAGCTCCTACAATGAGCAGTTCTTC,CASSSRGDSSYNEQFF
NA,NA,TRBV7-3,TRBJ2-2,TGTGCCAGCAGCGAACAAGGGGCCGGGGAGCTGTTTTTT,CASSEQGAGELFF
NA,NA,TRBV5-1,TRBJ2-7,TGCGCCAGCAGCAGCGATTTAACCTACGAGCAGTACTTC,CASSSDLTYEQYF
NA,NA,TRBV6-5,TRBJ2-7,TGTGCCAGCAGTTCGGCAGGGTACTACGAGCAGTACTTC,CASSSAGYYEQYF
TRBD2,NA,TRBV2,TRBJ2-1,TGTGCCAGCAGGGACACTAGCGGACCTTACAATGAGCAGTTCTTC,CASRDTSGPYNEQFF
TRBD1,NA,TRBV7-9,TRBJ2-7,TGTGCCAGCAGTCCCTCGCGAGGGACAGGGGCCTACGAGCAGTACTTC,CASSPSRGTGAYEQYF
NA,NA,TRBV28,TRBJ2-2,TGTGCCAGCAGTCCCGGATTGGGCTACACCGGGGAGCTGTTTTTT,CASSPGLGYTGELFF
NA,NA,TRBV5-4,TRBJ2-1,TGTGCCAGCAGCTTGACAGCTGAGAATGAGCAGTTCTTC,CASSLTAENEQFF
NA,NA,TRBV7-2,TRBJ1-3,TGTGCCAGCAGCGCGGGAATTGAGGGAAACACCATATATTTT,CASSAGIEGNTIYF
NA,NA,TRBV19,TRBJ1-1,TGTGCCAGTAGACTTAACAGGGAGACTGAAGCTTTCTTT,CASRLNRETEAFF
TRBD2,NA,TRBV9,TRBJ2-2,TGTGCCAGCAGCCTTAGCGGGGGGAACACCGGGGAGCTGTTTTTT,CASSLSGGNTGELFF
NA,NA,TRBV29-1,TRBJ2-3,TGCAGCGTTGACTCCGACTCGGAAGATACGCAGTATTTT,CSVDSDSEDTQYF
NA,NA,TRBV7-2,TRBJ2-3,TGTGCCAGCAGGACACCAGGAAGCACAGATACGCAGTATTTT,CASRTPGSTDTQYF
NA,NA,TRBV2,TRBJ2-7,TGTGCCAGCAGTGTCTTATCCTACGAGCAGTACTTC,CASSVLSYEQYF
NA,NA,TRBV6-5,TRBJ1-1,TGTGCCAGCAGTTACGGGTTACAGGAAGCTTTCTTT,CASSYGLQEAFF
TRBD2,NA,TRBV9,TRBJ2-1,TGTGCCAGCAGCATATTAGCGGGAGAGAAATTATACAATGAGCAGTTCTTC,CASSILAGEKLYNEQFF